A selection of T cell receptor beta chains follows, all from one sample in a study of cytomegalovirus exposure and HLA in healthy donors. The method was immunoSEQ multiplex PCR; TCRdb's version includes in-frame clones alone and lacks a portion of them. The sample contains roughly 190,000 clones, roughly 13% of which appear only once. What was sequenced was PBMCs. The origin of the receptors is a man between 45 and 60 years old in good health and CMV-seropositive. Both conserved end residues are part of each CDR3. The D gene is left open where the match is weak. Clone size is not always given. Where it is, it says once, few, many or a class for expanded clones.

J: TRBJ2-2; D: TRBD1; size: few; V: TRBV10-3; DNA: TGTGCCATCAGTGACTCGGGACAGGGGACCACCGGGGAGCTGTTTTTT; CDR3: CAISDSGQGTTGELFF
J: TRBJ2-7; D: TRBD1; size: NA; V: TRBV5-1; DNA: TGCGCCAGCAGCTTGGCCTTGGAGGCAGGGGGCTACGAGCAGTACTTC; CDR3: CASSLALEAGGYEQYF
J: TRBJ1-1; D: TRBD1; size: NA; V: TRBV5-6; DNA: TGTGCCAGCAGCCGACAGGGGGCTTTAGTTGGGAACACTGAAGCTTTCTTT; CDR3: CASSRQGALVGNTEAFF
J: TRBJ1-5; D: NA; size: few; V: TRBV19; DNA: TGTGCCAGTACAGGGGACGGCAATCAGCCCCAGCATTTT; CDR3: CASTGDGNQPQHF
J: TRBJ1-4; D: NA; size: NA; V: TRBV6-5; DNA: TGTGCCAGCAGTCGAGTTCGACGGGGGGAACTGTTTTTT; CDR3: CASSRVRRGELFF
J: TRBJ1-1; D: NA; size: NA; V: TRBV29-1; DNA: TGCAGCGTTGGCGGAGGCTATTCCACTGAAGCTTTCTTT; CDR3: CSVGGGYSTEAFF
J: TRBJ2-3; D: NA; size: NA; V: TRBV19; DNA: TGTGCCAGTAGTGCCCAGGGACAACAAGATACGCAGTATTTT; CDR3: CASSAQGQQDTQYF
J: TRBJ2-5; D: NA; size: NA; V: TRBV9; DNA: TGTGCCAGCAGCCCCGGAGCTAGCATACAAGAGACCCAGTACTTC; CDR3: CASSPGASIQETQYF
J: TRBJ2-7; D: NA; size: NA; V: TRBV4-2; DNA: TGTGCCAGCAGCCAAGGGCTCTCTATGCAAAGTGGGCAGGGGCCGACCTACGAGCAGTACTTC; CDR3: CASSQGLSMQSGQGPTYEQYF
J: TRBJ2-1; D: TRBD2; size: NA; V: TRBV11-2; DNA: TGTGCCAGCAGCTCCCAAGGCGGGGGTTCATACAATGAGCAGTTCTTC; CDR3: CASSSQGGGSYNEQFF
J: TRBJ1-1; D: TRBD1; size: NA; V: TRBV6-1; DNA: TGTGCCAGCAGTGGCGGGACAGCCGGATATGGCGCTTTCTTT; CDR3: CASSGGTAGYGAFF
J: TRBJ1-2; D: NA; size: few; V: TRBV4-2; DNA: TGTGCCAGCAGCCAAGAGACAGGTGCGAACTATGGCTACACCTTC; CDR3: CASSQETGANYGYTF
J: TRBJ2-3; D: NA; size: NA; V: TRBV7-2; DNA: TGTGCCAGCAGCTTAGGAGGGTTCACAGATACGCAGTATTTT; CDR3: CASSLGGFTDTQYF
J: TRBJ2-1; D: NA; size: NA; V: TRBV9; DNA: TGTGCCAGCAGCAAGGAGGGTGGGATCAACAATGAGCAGTTCTTC; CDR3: CASSKEGGINNEQFF
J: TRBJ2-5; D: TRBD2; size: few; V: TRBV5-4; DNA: TGTGCCAGCAGCTTGCGCCGCGGGGGGGCGCAAGAGACCCAGTACTTC; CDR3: CASSLRRGGAQETQYF
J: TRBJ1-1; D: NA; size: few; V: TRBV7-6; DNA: TGTGCCAGCAGCTTAGGGGCCCGGACAGTTCCGAACACTGAAGCTTTCTTT; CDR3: CASSLGARTVPNTEAFF
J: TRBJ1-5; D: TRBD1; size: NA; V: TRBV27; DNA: TGTGCCAGCAGTCCAACAGGGGCAGGTCAGCCCCGGCATTTT; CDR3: CASSPTGAGQPRHF
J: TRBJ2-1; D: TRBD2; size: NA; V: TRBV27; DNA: TGTGCCAGCAGTTTATCGACTAGCGGGGGACTTAGGTATGAGCAGTTCTTC; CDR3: CASSLSTSGGLRYEQFF
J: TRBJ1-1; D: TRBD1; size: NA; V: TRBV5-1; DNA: TGCGCCAGCAGCTTGGACACAGGGGGAAGATCTGAAGCTTTCTTT; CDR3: CASSLDTGGRSEAFF
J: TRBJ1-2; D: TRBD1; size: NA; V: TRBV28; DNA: TGTGCCAGCAGTTTATATATTAAACAGGGGGGGGGTTATGGCTACACCTTC; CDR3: CASSLYIKQGGGYGYTF
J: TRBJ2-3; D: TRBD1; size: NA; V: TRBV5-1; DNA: TGCGCCAGCAGGTGGACAGGGGAATGGACAGATACGCAGTATTTT; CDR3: CASRWTGEWTDTQYF
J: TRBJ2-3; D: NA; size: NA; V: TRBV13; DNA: TGTGCCAGCAGCTTAACGGGGGGCCGCACAGATACGCAGTATTTT; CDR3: CASSLTGGRTDTQYF
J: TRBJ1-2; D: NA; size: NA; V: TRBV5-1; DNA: TGCGCCAGCAGCTCGATAAATCCAGCTAACTATGGCTACACCTTC; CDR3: CASSSINPANYGYTF
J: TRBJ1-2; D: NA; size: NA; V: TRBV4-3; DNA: TGCGCCAGCAGCCACTCGGGGGGGCAAAATGGCTACACCTTC; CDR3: CASSHSGGQNGYTF
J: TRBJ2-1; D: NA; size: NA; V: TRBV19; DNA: TGTGCCAGTAGCATCACATGGGGGGGGCACAATGAGCAGTTCTTC; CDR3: CASSITWGGHNEQFF
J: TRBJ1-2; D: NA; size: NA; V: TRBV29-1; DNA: TGCAGCGTTGCTCCGACAAGTTATGGCTACACCTTC; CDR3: CSVAPTSYGYTF
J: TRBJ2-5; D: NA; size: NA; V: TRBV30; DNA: TGTGCCTGGAGTGATATCCCGGGTCTCCACAACTTC; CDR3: CAWSDIPGLHNF
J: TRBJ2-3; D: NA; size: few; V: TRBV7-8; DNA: TGTGCCAGTACGTGGCTCTCTAGCACAGATACGCAGTATTTT; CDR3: CASTWLSSTDTQYF
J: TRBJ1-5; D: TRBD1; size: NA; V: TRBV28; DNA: TGTGCCAGCAGTGCTCTGACAGGGATCAATCAGCCCCAGCATTTT; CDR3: CASSALTGINQPQHF